Below, 10 T cell receptor beta chains from the same sample are listed, as sequenced in a study of tumor-infiltrating lymphocytes in primary liver carcinoma. The authors took blood RNA from unsorted whole blood and also extracted germline DNA. A constant-region primer served to make TCR beta cDNA from 500 to 550 ng total RNA. Sequencing libraries for TCR beta derived from three nested multiplex PCR rounds that used slightly modified ARM-PCR. The first two PCR rounds, roughly 9 cycles each, used TRBV1-TRBV30 forward primers and a C-beta reverse primer. In TCRdb, the multiplex PCR reads were re-called with MiXCR into one record per CDR3 protein. The sample includes approximately 330,000 distinct CDR3 sequences, less than 65% of them seen just once. The sample taken for sequencing was peripheral blood. Receptors originate from a man between 40 and 49 years old with primary liver carcinoma and hepatitis B virus infection.

On this clonotype: This may be a read error, as it is one base from a much larger clone. J is TRBJ1-1 and V is TRBV4-1; D perhaps matches TRBD1 (5 bases). Germline CDR1 MGHRA, CDR2 YSYEKL. The CDR3 has 14 amino acids. V lost 0 bases and J 11 bases, leaving 16 bases between the germline ends. The CDR3 DNA reads as TGCGCCAGCAGCCAAGATTGGGGCGCCTACCGGGCTTTCTTT. Its protein is CASSQDWGAYRAFF.

This clonotype showed up just a few times. The chain recombines TRBV7-9 with TRBJ2-1, with 11 bases that match TRBD2. Germline CDR1 is SEHNR and CDR2 is FQNEAQ (reference sequence). This CDR3 region has 16 residues. Germline trimming cut 5 bases from V and 7 bases from J; bases unmatched to any gene: 10. The CDR3 loop reads CASSPISGRVYNEQFF. The CDR3 region has the DNA TGTGCCAGCAGCCCGATTAGCGGGAGGGTTTATAATGAGCAGTTCTTC.

This clonotype has at least ten counts. The V and J genes are TRBV11-2 and TRBJ2-1; 12 positions match TRBD2. The CDR3 totals 17 residues. Germline V lookup: CDR1 SGHAT, CDR2 FQNNGV. The J segment lost 2 bases and the V segment lost 3 bases, leaving 5 bases of the junction unmatched. The CDR3 reads CASSLTSGSGTYNEQFF. The CDR3 nucleotides are TGTGCCAGCAGCTTGACTAGCGGGAGTGGTACCTACAATGAGCAGTTCTTC.

This clonotype showed up just once. A much larger clone lies a single base off, so this may be a read error. Written as DNA, the CDR3 is TGCAGCGGAGGGGGCGGTGGGGGTCAAAACATTCAGCACTTC. As protein: CSGGGGGGQNIQHF. The rearrangement joins TRBV29-1 to TRBJ2-4; 7 positions match TRBD1. This CDR3 has 14 amino acids. Germline V gene data show CDR1 as SQVTM and CDR2 as ANQGSEA. The full variable domain, with the rest looked up from reference TRBV29-1 and TRBJ2-4, is SAVISQKPSRDICQRGTSLTIQCQVDSQVTMMFWYRQQPGQSLTLIATANQGSEATYESGFVIDKFPISRPNLTFSTLTVSNMSPEDSSIYLCSGGGGGGQNIQHFGAGTRLSVL.

In regard to this clonotype: A read error may account for a junction end that differs from germline. The chain recombines TRBV5-1 with TRBJ2-1; D remains ambiguous. The CDR3 totals 11 residues. CDR1 is SGHRS and CDR2 is YFSETQ in the germline V gene. The CDR3 reads CAGSLANEQFF. The DNA of the CDR3 is TGCGCCGGCAGCTTGGCCAATGAGCAGTTCTTC. The variable domain in full, with the rest retrieved from reference TRBV5-1 and TRBJ2-1, is KAGVTQTPRYLIKTRGQQVTLSCSPISGHRSVSWYQQTPGQGLQFLFEYFSETQRNKGNFPGRFSGRQFSNSRSEMNVSTLELGDSALYLCAGSLANEQFFGPGTRLTVL.

This clonotype was picked up many times. The chain is built from TRBV11-2 and TRBJ2-3, with TRBD2 matching over 12 bases. CDR3 length: 18 amino acids. With V trimmed by 5 bases and J by 0 bases, 9 bases remained unmatched. Germline V lookup: CDR1 SGHAT, CDR2 FQNNGV. CDR3 region: CASSPRTSGKSSTDTQYF. The CDR3 region has the DNA TGTGCCAGCAGCCCGAGGACTAGCGGGAAGAGTAGCACAGATACGCAGTATTTT.

This clonotype was counted only a few times. The chain is built from TRBV6-1 and TRBJ2-1; D is unresolved. The CDR3 is 13 amino acids. CDR1 is MNHNS, CDR2 SASEGT, per germline. V lost 6 bases and J 2 bases, leaving 8 bases between the germline ends. The CDR3 here is CASRVGTYNEQFF. CDR3 nucleotide sequence: TGTGCCAGCAGGGTAGGTACCTACAATGAGCAGTTCTTC.

This clonotype was seen at least ten times. The gene calls are TRBV11-2 and TRBJ1-2; 8 bases match TRBD1. The length of the CDR3 is 13 residues. V trimming: 3 bases; J trimming: 8 bases; junction bases outside the gene matches: 5. Per germline, CDR1 SGHAT and CDR2 FQNNGV. CDR3 coding DNA: TGTGCCAGCAGCTTTCAGACAGGGGAGGGCTACACCTTC. Translated: CASSFQTGEGYTF. Looking up the rest from reference TRBV11-2 and TRBJ1-2 gives the full variable domain: EAGVAQSPRYKIIEKRQSVAFWCNPISGHATLYWYQQILGQGPKLLIQFQNNGVVDDSQLPKDRFSAERLKGVDSTLKIQPAKLEDSAVYLCASSFQTGEGYTFGSGTRLTVV.

This clonotype was counted between two and nine times. The chain has TRBV5-1 and TRBJ2-3; 10 bases agree with TRBD2. V shed 5 bases, J shed 3 bases, and the junction held 6 bases outside the gene matches. The germline gives CDR1 SGHRS, CDR2 YFSETQ. The CDR3 covers 15 residues. The CDR3 reads CASRSRTSGTDTQYF. In DNA form, the CDR3 reads TGCGCCAGCAGGTCCCGGACTAGCGGTACAGATACGCAGTATTTT.

This clonotype was counted a few times. Because it lacks the conserved phenylalanine or tryptophan at the end, this CDR3 is likely a read error. CDR3 protein: CASSLMGSDKQYY. The CDR3 DNA is TGTGCAAGCAGCTTGATGGGGTCTGACAAGCAGTATTAT. The rearrangement joins TRBV11-1 to TRBJ2-3; D unclear. The CDR3 loop spans 13 amino acids. Germline V CDR1 and CDR2: SGHAT, FQDESV (reference sequence).